This record covers a single T cell receptor beta chain. Antigen specificity is unknown. The data were produced by immunoSEQ multiplex PCR, yet TCRdb's version contains in-frame clones alone and is incomplete. The sample contains 55,000 to 80,000 clones, about 80% of which appear only once. This specimen comes from a study of vaccination effects on CD4 cells after COVID-19. Study overall: Participants completed two doses of the BNT162b2 or mRNA-1273 vaccine.

The CDR3 loop spans 14 amino acids. Germline assignment: CDR1 MNHEY and CDR2 SMNVEV (reference sequence). The ends were cut back, 7 bases at V and 4 bases at J, with 15 bases in the middle. Ahead of sequencing, the ViraFEST assay grew antigen-specific CD4+ T cells using viral peptide pools. Once cultured for approximately 10 days, the cells underwent separation to obtain CD4+ T cells. According to the study, vaccine recipients showed no prior SARS-CoV-2 infection and negative nucleocapsid antibodies. The genes are TRBV27 and TRBJ2-3; tentative D call: TRBD1 (6 bases). The sequence derives from a human donor who received a COVID-19 vaccine. Sequenced here: CD4+ T cells from PBMCs cultured with SARS-CoV-2 spike peptides, sampled before COVID-19 vaccination. The CDR3 DNA reads as TGTGCCAGCAAAGAGGGGGTGAGTTCAGATACGCAGTATTTT. Protein: CASKEGVSSDTQYF.